The clone carrying this T cell receptor (beta chain) occurred a few times. The antigen remains unidentified. The sample comes from a study of early T cells in non-severe SARS-CoV-2 infection. The V gene's germline CDR1 is WSHSY and CDR2 SAAADI. The CDR3 spans 12 residues. V lost 4 bases and J lost 6, with 10 bases in between. One entry per CDR3 protein results from TCRdb running MiXCR on the 5' RACE reads. This table holds fewer than 30,000 distinct CDR3 sequences, around 5.4% found once. Study results and caveats: Matching with VDJdb favored anti-spike CD8 responses (missing private and CD4 specificities).

The J gene is TRBJ2-7, the V gene TRBV10-2; D uncertain. This sequence originates from an adult who was a healthcare worker with PCR-confirmed SARS-CoV-2 infection or an uninfected control (not recorded which). Specimen: whole blood. This chain's CDR3 is CASSVMTIEQYF. In DNA, the CDR3 is TGCGCCAGCAGTGTAATGACCATCGAGCAGTACTTC.